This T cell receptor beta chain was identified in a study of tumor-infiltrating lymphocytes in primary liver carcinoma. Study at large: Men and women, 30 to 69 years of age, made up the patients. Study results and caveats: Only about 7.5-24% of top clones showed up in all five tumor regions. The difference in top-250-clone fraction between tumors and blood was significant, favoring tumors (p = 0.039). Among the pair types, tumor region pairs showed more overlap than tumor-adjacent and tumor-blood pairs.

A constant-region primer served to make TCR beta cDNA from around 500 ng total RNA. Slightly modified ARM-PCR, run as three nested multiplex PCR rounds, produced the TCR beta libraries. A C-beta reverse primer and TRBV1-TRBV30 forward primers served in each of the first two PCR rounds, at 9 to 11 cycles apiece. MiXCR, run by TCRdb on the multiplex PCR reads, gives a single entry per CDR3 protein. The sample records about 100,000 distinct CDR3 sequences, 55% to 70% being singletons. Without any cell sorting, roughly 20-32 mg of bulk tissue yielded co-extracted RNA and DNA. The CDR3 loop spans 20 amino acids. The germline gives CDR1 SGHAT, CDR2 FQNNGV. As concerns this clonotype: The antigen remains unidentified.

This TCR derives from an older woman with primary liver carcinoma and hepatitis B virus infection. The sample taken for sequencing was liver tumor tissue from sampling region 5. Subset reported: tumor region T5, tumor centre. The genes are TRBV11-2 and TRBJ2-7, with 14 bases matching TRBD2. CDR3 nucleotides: TGTGTCAACAGCACTCTACAGGAGGCGGGACTAGCGGGAGCGATCTACGAGCAGTACTTC. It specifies CVNSTLQEAGLAGAIYEQYF.